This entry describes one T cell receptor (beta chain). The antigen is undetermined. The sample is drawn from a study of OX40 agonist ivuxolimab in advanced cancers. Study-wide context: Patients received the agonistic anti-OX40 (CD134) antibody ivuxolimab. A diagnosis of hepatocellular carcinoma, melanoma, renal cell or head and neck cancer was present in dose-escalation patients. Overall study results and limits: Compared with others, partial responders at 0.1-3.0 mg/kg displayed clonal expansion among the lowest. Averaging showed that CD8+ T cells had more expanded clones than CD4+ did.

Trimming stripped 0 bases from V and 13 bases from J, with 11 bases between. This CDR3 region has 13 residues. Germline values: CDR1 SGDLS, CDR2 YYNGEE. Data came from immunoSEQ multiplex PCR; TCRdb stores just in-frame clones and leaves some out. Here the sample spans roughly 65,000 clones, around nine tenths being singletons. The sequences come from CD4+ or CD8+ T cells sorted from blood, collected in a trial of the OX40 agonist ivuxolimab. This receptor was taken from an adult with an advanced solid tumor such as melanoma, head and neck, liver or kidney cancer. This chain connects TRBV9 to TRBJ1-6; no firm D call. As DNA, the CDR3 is TGTGCCAGCAGCGTAGTTGAGGAGTCGCCCCTCCACTTT. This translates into CASSVVEESPLHF. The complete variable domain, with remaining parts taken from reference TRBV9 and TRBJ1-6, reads DSGVTQTPKHLITATGQRVTLRCSPRSGDLSVYWYQQSLDQGLQFLIQYYNGEERAKGNILERFSAQQFPDLHSELNLSSLELGDSALYFCASSVVEESPLHFGNGTRLTVT.